There are a few counts of the clone carrying this T cell receptor (beta chain). Time point in this sample: newly diagnosed GD, antithyroid drugs for less than 3 months. From PBMCs, RNA was extracted and then used to make the TCR library. With V trimmed by 7 bases and J by 5 bases, 13 bases remained unmatched. This CDR3 has 15 amino acids. Germline CDR1 is SEHNR and CDR2 is FQNEAQ (reference sequence). Arm-PCR of CDR3 regions and iRepertoire HTBI primers were the basis on which TCR beta libraries were built. From the multiplex PCR reads, TCRdb called clonotypes with MiXCR, one entry per CDR3 protein. The sample has a few hundred thousand distinct CDR3 sequences, 15% to 20% seen once. These data are taken from a study of regulatory T cells in long-lasting Graves disease. These sequences were also reported in another study, on T cells in Graves' hyperthyroidism and ophthalmopathy.

Here the sequenced sample was peripheral blood mononuclear cells (PBMCs), taken at new diagnosis, from a patient treated with antithyroid drugs. This chain uses TRBV7-9 with TRBJ2-5; 7 nucleotides line up with TRBD1. The sequence derives from a woman aged 18-35 years with Graves disease. CDR3: CASTHRQGLGETQYF. The CDR3 DNA reads as TGTGCCAGCACCCATCGACAGGGCCTAGGGGAGACCCAGTACTTC.